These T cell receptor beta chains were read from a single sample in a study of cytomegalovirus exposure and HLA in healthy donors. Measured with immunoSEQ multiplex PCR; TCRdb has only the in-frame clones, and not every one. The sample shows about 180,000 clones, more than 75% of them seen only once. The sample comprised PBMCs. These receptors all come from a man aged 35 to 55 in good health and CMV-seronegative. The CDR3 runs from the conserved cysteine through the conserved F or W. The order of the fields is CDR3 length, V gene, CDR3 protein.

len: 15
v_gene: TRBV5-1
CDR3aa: CASSILAGGSYEQYF

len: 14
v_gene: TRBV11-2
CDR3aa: CASSSMRIAEKLFF

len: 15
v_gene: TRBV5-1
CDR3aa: CASSLEAGVNSPLHF

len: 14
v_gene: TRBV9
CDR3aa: CASSVVAGGNEQFF

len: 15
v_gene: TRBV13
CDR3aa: CASSRTGALNTEAFF

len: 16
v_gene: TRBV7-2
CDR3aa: CASRFRESSGANVLTF

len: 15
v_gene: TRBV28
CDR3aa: CATYGGVPGANVLTF

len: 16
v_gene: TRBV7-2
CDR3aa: CASSLEAGTSHGAQYF

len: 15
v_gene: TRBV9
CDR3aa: CASSVGSGIRDTQYF

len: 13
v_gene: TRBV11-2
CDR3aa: CASSLWDTQGYTF

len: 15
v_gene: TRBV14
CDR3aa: CASSQDRGSGNTIYF

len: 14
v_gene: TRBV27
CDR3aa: CASSLHGNTGELFF

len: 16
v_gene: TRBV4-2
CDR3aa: CASSPGRGMRKEKLFF

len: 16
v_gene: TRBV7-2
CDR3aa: CASSLGLGGAWETQYF

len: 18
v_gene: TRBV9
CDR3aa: CASSVGVGGRSTTYEQYF

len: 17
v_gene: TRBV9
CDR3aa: CASSVAGARAGTGELFF

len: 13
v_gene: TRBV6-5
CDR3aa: CASSYSNYEKLFF

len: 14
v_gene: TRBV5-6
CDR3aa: CASSLVDRGGEQYF

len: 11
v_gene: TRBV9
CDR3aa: CASSAGGGYTF

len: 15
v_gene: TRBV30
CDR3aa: CAWSMVGREVAEQYF

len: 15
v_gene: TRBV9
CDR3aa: CASSVLQGYDTEAFF

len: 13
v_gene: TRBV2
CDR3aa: CASILRNTGELFF

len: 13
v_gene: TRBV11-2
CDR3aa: CASSFRGTGELFF

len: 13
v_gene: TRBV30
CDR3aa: CAFSSGLTDTQYF

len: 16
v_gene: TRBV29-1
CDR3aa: CSVVPGLAGTYNEQFF

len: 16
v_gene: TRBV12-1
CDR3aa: CASSPPSRPTAYEQYF

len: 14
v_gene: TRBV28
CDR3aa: CASSFGGRYTEAFF